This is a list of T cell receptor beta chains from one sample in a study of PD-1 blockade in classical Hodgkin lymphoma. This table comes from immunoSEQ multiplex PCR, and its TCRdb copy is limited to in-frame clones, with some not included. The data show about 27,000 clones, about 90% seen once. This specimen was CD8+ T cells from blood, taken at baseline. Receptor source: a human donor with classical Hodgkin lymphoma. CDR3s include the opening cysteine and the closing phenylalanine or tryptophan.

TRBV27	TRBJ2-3	CASSFPVGTQYF
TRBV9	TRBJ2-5	CASSVGGRLVETQYF
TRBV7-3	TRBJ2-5	CASKAGQETQYF
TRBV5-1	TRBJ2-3	CASSLGSGSTDTQYF
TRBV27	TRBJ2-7	CASSLSWGTGNEQYF
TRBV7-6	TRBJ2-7	CASSRGQVYEQYF
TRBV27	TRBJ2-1	CASSTNVYEQFF
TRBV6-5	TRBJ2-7	CASAGTGTGGDEQYF
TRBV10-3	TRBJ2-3	CAIRQYSTDTQYF
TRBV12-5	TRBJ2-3	CASAAGTSGRRGTDTQYF
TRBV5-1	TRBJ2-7	CASSPPGQEQEQYF
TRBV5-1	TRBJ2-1	CASLETAEHNEQFF
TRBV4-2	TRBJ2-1	CASSQLGLAGVRNEQFF
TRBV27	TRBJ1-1	CASRLRQGFNTEAFF